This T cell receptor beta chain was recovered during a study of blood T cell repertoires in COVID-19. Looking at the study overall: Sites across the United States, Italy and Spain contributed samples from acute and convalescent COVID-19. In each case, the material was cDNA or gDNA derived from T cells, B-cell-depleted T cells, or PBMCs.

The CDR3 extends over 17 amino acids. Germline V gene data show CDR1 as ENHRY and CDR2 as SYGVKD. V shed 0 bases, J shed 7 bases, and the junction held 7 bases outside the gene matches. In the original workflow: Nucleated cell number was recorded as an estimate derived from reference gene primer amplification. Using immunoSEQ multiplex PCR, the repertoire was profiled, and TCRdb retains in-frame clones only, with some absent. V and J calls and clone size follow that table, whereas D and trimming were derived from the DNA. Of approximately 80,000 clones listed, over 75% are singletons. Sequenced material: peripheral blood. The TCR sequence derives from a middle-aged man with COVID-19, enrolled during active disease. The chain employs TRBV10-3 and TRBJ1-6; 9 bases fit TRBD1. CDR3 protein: CAISESGTGRLNSPLHF. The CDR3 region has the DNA TGTGCCATCAGTGAGTCGGGGACAGGGCGTCTCAATTCACCCCTCCACTTT.